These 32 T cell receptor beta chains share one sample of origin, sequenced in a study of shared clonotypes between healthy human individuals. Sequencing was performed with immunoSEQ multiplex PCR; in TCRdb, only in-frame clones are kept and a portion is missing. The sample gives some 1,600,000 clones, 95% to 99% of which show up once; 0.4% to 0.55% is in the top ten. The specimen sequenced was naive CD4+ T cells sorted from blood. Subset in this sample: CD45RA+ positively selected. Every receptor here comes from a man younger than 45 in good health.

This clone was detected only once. CDR3 sequence: CASSLALQGEDQPQHF. The CDR3, as DNA: TGTGCCAGCAGCTTGGCCTTACAGGGGGAGGATCAGCCCCAGCATTTT. This chain uses TRBV5-6 with TRBJ1-5, with 8 bases aligning to TRBD1. This CDR3 contains 16 residues. Germline CDR1 reads SGHDT; CDR2 reads YYEEEE. J was trimmed by 5 bases and V by 0 bases; bases with no gene match: 7.

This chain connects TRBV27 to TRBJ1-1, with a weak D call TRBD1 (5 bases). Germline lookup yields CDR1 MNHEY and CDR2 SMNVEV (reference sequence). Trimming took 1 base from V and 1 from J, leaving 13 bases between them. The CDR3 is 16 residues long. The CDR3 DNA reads TGTGCCAGCAGTTTATTAGGGGCTGGTGAGAACACTGAAGCTTTCTTT. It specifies CASSLLGAGENTEAFF.

The CDR3 coding sequence is TGTGCCTGGAGTGTGGGATTACCGGTACTCTCGCACACCATATATTTT. Translation gives CAWSVGLPVLSHTIYF. The chain recombines TRBV30 with TRBJ1-3; no clear D gene. The CDR3 spans 16 residues. CDR1 and CDR2 (germline): GTSNPN, SVGIG (reference sequence). V gave up 0 bases and J gave up 8 bases, with 20 bases separating them.

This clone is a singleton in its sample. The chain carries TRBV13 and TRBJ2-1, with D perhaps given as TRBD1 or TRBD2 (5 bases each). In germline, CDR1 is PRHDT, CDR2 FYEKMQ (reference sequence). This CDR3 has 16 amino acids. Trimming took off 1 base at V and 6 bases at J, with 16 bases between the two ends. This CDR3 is CASSLASGRVVNEQFF. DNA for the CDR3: TGTGCCAGCAGCTTAGCGTCGGGGCGCGTGGTCAATGAGCAGTTCTTC.

CDR3 sequence reads: CASSLYRGLAGHEQYF. Here the CDR3 DNA reads TGTGCCAGCAGTTTATACCGGGGACTAGCGGGACACGAGCAGTACTTC. This rearrangement joins TRBV28 to TRBJ2-7; the match to TRBD2 covers 13 bases. The CDR3 consists of 16 residues. Germline V gene data show CDR1 as MDHEN and CDR2 as SYDVKM. The ends lost 1 base at V and 5 bases at J; junction bases unmatched: 5.

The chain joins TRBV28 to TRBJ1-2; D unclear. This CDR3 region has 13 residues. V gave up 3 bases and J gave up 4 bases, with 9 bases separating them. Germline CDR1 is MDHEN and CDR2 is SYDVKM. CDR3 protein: CASSFRVSYGYTF. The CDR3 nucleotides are TGTGCCAGCAGTTTCCGGGTCTCCTATGGCTACACCTTC.

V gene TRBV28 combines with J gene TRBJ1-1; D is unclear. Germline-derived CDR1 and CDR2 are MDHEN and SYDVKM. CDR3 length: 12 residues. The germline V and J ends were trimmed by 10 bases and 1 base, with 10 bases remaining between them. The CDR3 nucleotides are TGTGCCATCCGAAGACCGAACACTGAAGCTTTCTTT. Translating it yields CAIRRPNTEAFF. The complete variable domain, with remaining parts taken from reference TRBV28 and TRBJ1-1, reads DVKVTQSSRYLVKRTGEKVFLECVQDMDHENMFWYRQDPGLGLRLIYFSYDVKMKEKGDIPEGYSVSREKKERFSLILESASTNQTSMYLCAIRRPNTEAFFGQGTRLTVV.

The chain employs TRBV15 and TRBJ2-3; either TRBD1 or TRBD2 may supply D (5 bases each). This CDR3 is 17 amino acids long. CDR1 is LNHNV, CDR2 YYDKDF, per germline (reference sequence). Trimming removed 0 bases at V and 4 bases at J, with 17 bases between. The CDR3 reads CATSRDFIRGDADTQYF. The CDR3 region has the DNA TGTGCCACCAGCAGAGACTTTATCAGAGGGGACGCAGATACGCAGTATTTT.

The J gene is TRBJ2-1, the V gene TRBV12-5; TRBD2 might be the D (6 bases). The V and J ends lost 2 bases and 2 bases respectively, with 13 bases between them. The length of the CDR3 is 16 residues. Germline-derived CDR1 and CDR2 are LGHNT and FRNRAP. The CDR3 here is CASGLNRTTPYNEQFF. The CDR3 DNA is TGTGCTAGTGGTTTGAACCGGACTACTCCCTACAATGAGCAGTTCTTC.

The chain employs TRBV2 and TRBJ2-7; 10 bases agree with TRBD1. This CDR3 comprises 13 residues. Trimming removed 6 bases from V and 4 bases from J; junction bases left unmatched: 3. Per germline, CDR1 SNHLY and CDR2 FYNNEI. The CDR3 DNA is TGTGCCAGCAGGGGACAGGGGACGTACGAGCAGTACTTC. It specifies CASRGQGTYEQYF.

As DNA, the CDR3 is TGTGCCAGCAAACTAGCTAGCACAGATACGCAGTATTTT. Its protein is CASKLASTDTQYF. The V and J genes are TRBV2 and TRBJ2-3; tentative D call: TRBD2 (6 bases). V gave up 7 bases and J gave up 0 bases, with 8 bases separating them. Germline V gives CDR1 SNHLY, CDR2 FYNNEI. CDR3 length: 13 amino acids.

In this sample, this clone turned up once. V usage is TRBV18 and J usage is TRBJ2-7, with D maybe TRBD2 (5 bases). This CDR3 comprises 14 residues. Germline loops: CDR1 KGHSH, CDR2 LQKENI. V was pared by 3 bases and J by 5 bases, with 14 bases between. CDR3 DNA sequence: TGTGCCAGCTCACCGGTTGGAGGAAGGGACGAGCAGTACTTC. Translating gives CASSPVGGRDEQYF.

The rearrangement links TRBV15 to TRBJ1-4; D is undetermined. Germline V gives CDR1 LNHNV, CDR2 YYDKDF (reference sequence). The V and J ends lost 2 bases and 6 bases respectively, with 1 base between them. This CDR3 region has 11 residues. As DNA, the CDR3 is TGTGCCACCAGCAGATATGAAAAACTGTTTTTT. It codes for CATSRYEKLFF.

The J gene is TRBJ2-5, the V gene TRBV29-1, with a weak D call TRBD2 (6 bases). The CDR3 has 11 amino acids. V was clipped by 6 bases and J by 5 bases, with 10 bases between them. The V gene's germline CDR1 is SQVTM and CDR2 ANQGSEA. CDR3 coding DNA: TGCAGCGTCGGGGCGGGGGAGACCCAGTACTTC. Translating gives CSVGAGETQYF.

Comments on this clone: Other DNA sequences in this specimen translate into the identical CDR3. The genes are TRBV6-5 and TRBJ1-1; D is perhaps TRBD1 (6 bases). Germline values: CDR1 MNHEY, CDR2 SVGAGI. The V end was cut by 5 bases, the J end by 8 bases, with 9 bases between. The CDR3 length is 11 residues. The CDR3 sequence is CASSLRGEAFF. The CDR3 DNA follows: TGTGCCAGCAGTCTCAGGGGAGAAGCTTTCTTT.

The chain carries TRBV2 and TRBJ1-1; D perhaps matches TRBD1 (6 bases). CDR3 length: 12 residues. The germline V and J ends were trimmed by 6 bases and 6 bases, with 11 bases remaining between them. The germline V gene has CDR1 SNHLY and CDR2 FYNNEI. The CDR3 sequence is CASSPDSPEAFF. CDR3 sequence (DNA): TGTGCCAGCAGCCCGGACAGCCCTGAAGCTTTCTTT.

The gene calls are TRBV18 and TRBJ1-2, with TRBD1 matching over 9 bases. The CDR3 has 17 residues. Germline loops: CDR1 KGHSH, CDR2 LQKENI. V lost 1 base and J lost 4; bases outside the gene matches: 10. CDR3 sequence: CASSPRQVTGGFYGYTF. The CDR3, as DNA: TGTGCCAGCTCACCACGGCAAGTGACAGGGGGTTTCTATGGCTACACCTTC.

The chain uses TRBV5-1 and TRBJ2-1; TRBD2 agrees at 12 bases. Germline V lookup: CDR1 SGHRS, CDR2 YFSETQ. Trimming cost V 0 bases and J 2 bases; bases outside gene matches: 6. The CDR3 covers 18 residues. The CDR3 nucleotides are TGCGCCAGCAGCTTGGCCGGACTAGCGGGAATCCCCTACAATGAGCAGTTCTTC. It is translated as CASSLAGLAGIPYNEQFF.

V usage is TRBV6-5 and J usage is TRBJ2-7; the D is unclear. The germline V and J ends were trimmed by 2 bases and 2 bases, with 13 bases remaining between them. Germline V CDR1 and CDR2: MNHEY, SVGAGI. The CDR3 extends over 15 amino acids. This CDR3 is CASSYPVTSAYEQYF. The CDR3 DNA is TGTGCCAGCAGTTACCCAGTTACATCTGCCTACGAGCAGTACTTC.

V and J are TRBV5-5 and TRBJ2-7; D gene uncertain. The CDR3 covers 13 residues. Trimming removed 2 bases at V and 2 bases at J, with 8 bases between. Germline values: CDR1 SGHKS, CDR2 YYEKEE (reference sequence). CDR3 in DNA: TGTGCCAGCAGCTTTGGCTTAACCTACGAGCAGTACTTC. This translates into CASSFGLTYEQYF.

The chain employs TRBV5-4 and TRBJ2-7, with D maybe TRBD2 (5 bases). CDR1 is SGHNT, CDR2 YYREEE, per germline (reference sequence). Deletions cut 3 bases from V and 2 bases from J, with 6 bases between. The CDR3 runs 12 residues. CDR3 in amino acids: CASSSGTYEQYF. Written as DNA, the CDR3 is TGTGCCAGCAGCTCCGGGACCTACGAGCAGTACTTC.

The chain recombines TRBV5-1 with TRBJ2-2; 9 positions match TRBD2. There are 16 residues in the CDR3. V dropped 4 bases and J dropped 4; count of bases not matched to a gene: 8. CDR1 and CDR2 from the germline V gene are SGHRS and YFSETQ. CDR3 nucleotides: TGCGCCAGCAGCCCCCGCGGGAGGGCCATCACCGGGGAGCTGTTTTTT. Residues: CASSPRGRAITGELFF.

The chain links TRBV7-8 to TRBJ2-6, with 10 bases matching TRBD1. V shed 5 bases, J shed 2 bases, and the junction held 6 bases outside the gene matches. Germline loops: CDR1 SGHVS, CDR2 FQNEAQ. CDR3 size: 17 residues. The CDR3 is CASSQRQGATGANVLTF. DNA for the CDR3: TGTGCCAGCAGCCAGAGACAGGGGGCTACTGGGGCCAACGTCCTGACTTTC.

DNA of the CDR3: TGTGCCAGCAGTTCCTTACAGGGTTATAAAGAGACCCAGTACTTC. Protein: CASSSLQGYKETQYF. This chain joins TRBV28 and TRBJ2-5; D might be TRBD1 (6 bases). Germline lookup yields CDR1 MDHEN and CDR2 SYDVKM. This CDR3 is built from 15 residues. V lost 4 bases and J 3 bases, leaving 15 bases between the germline ends.

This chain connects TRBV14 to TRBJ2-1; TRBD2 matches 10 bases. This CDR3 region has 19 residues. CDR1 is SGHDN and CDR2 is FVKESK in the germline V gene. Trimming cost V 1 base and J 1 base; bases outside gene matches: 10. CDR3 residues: CASSQAGSIAGGSYNEQFF. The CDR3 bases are TGTGCCAGCAGCCAAGCGGGTTCGATAGCGGGAGGTTCCTACAATGAGCAGTTCTTC.

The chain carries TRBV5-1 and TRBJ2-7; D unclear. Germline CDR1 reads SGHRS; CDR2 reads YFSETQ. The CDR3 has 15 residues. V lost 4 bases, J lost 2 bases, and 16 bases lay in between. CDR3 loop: CASSPSGLAAYEQYF. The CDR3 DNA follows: TGCGCCAGCAGCCCGTCCGGATTAGCCGCCTACGAGCAGTACTTC.

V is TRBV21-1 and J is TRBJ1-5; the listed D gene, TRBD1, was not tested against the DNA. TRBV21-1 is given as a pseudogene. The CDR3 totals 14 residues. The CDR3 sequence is CASSARQGDQPQHF. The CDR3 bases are TGTGCCAGCAGCGCGAGACAGGGGGATCAGCCCCAGCATTTT.

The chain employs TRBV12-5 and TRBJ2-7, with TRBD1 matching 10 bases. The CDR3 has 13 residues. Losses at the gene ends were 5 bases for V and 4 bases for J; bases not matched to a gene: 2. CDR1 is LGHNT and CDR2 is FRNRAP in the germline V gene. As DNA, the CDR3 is TGTGCTAGTGGTCCGGGACAGGGGTACGAGCAGTACTTC. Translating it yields CASGPGQGYEQYF.

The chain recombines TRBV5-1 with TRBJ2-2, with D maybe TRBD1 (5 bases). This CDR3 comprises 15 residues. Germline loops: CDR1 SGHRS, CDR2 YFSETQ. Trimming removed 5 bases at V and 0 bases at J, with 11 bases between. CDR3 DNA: TGCGCCAGCAGGCGGCAGGGAACGAACACCGGGGAGCTGTTTTTT. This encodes CASRRQGTNTGELFF. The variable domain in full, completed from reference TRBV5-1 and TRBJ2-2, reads KAGVTQTPRYLIKTRGQQVTLSCSPISGHRSVSWYQQTPGQGLQFLFEYFSETQRNKGNFPGRFSGRQFSNSRSEMNVSTLELGDSALYLCASRRQGTNTGELFFGEGSRLTVL.

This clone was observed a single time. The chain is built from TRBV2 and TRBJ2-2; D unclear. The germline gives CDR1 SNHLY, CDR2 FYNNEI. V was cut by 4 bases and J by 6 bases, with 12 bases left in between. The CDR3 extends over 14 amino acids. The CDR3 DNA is TGTGCCAGCAGTGTTCAGGATGGAGCCGGGGAGCTGTTTTTT. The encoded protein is CASSVQDGAGELFF. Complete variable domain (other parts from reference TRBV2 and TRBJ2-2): EPEVTQTPSHQVTQMGQEVILRCVPISNHLYFYWYRQILGQKVEFLVSFYNNEISEKSEIFDDQFSVERPDGSNFTLKIRSTKLEDSAMYFCASSVQDGAGELFFGEGSRLTVL.

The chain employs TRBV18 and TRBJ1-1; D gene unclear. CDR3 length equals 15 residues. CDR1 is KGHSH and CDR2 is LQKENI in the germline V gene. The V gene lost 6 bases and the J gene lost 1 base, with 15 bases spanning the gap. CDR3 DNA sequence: TGTGCCAGCTCTCTCACGAGGTCCAGGAACACTGAAGCTTTCTTT. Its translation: CASSLTRSRNTEAFF.

Written as DNA, the CDR3 is TGCGCCAGCAGCGGGGGGACGGGATTCTACGAGCAGTACTTC. It translates to CASSGGTGFYEQYF. V gene TRBV5-1 combines with J gene TRBJ2-7; a weak D match, TRBD2 (6 bases). This CDR3 contains 14 residues. Germline CDR1 and CDR2: SGHRS and YFSETQ. Trimming pared 4 bases from V and 3 bases from J, leaving 14 bases between.